The rows below give T cell receptor beta chains drawn from one sample of a study of cytomegalovirus exposure and HLA in healthy donors. TCRdb's table, derived via immunoSEQ multiplex PCR, lists solely in-frame clones and lacks some. In the table there are about 210,000 clones, about 81% of which are singletons. The source material was PBMCs. The origin of the receptors is a man between 35 and 55 years old in good health and CMV-seropositive. The CDR3 runs from the conserved cysteine through the conserved F or W. The order of the fields is clone size, J gene, V gene, D gene, CDR3 DNA, CDR3 protein. The D gene is left open where the match is weak. Where a row states a size, it is once, few, many or the class of an expanded clone; other rows omit it.

- TRBJ1-1 TRBV5-8 - TGTGCCAGCAGCTTGGGGTTTAGTAGCTTCGACACTGAAGCTTTCTTT CASSLGFSSFDTEAFF
- TRBJ2-5 TRBV13 TRBD2 TGTGCCAGCAGCCCATCCCTCGGGACTAGCGGGAGGGCCGGAGAGACCCAGTACTTC CASSPSLGTSGRAGETQYF
few TRBJ2-7 TRBV11-2 TRBD2 TGTGCCAGCAGCTCGGGACTAGCTCAGTACTTC CASSSGLAQYF
- TRBJ2-1 TRBV7-3 TRBD2 TGTGCCAGCAGCCCCACTCCCCTAGCGGGAGGCTCCTACAATGAGCAGTTCTTC CASSPTPLAGGSYNEQFF
- TRBJ1-3 TRBV9 - TGTGCCAGCAGCGTAGAACAGCGGGTGGTAGGAAACACCATATATTTT CASSVEQRVVGNTIYF
once TRBJ1-1 TRBV27 - TGTGCCAGCACCACTCTCGAGGGGGTGAACACTGAAGCTTTCTTT CASTTLEGVNTEAFF
- TRBJ1-1 TRBV10-3 - TGTGCCATCAGTGGGGCGGGGCCACTTTCAGGGAACACTGAAGCTTTCTTT CAISGAGPLSGNTEAFF
- TRBJ2-1 TRBV27 - TGTGCCAGCAGTTCTGGGACTTTTTACAATGAGCAGTTCTTC CASSSGTFYNEQFF
- TRBJ1-5 TRBV9 - TGTGCCAGCAGCCCCGAGGGGGGGGCGAATCAGCCCCAGCATTTT CASSPEGGANQPQHF
- TRBJ2-3 TRBV10-1 TRBD2 TGCGCCAGCAGTGAGTCGGGAGCGGGAGTGAGAGATACGCAGTATTTT CASSESGAGVRDTQYF
few TRBJ2-1 TRBV11-2 TRBD2 TGTGCCAGCAGCGAGACTAGCGGAGGGGATGAGCAGTTCTTC CASSETSGGDEQFF
- TRBJ2-7 TRBV14 TRBD2 TGTGCCAGCAGCCGCAAGGGGACTAGCGGATCCTACGAGCAGTACTTC CASSRKGTSGSYEQYF
- TRBJ2-1 TRBV29-1 TRBD1 TGCAGCGTTCGGGACAGCTACAATGAGCAGTTCTTC CSVRDSYNEQFF
- TRBJ1-1 TRBV15 - TGTGCCACCAGCAGAGATTTCTCAGGCACTGAAGCTTTCTTT CATSRDFSGTEAFF
- TRBJ1-5 TRBV18 - TGTGCCAGCTCACAGTCCTCAGGGAGCAATCAGCCCCAGCATTTT CASSQSSGSNQPQHF
few TRBJ1-2 TRBV5-6 TRBD1 TGTGCCAGCAGCCTCGGACAGGGCGCCACACGCGGTGGCTACACCTTC CASSLGQGATRGGYTF
- TRBJ2-3 TRBV7-9 TRBD2 TGTGCCAGCAGCTGGACTAGCGGGAGTGCAGATACGCAGTATTTT CASSWTSGSADTQYF
- TRBJ2-1 TRBV6-5 - TGTGCCAGCAGTTACCAAACAGGGCCGGTACAGTTCTTC CASSYQTGPVQFF
- TRBJ2-1 TRBV30 - TGTGCCTGGACTAGGAGCTACAATGAGCAGTTCTTC CAWTRSYNEQFF
- TRBJ1-1 TRBV6-6 - TGTGCCAGCAGTTACTCGGGGGGGAACACTGAAGCTTTCTTT CASSYSGGNTEAFF
few TRBJ2-3 TRBV11-2 - TGTGCCAGCAGCCTTCAAACTTGGGATACGCAGTATTTT CASSLQTWDTQYF
- TRBJ2-7 TRBV9 TRBD2 TGTGCCAGCAGCGTAGGGGCGGGAGGAGGTTACGAGCAGTACTTC CASSVGAGGGYEQYF
- TRBJ2-1 TRBV14 - TGTGCCAGCAGCTCGGGACTGAGGGTCAATGAGCAGTTCTTC CASSSGLRVNEQFF
- TRBJ1-1 TRBV6-5 - TGTGCCAGCAGTTACACGAGGGTGAACACTGAAGCTTTCTTT CASSYTRVNTEAFF
- TRBJ2-1 TRBV5-1 - TGCGCCAGCAGGGCCGGAGGGGAGAGCTCCTACAATGAGCAGTTCTTC CASRAGGESSYNEQFF
- TRBJ1-5 TRBV10-3 TRBD1 TGTGCCATCAGCTCCACGGGACAGGGTGATCAGCCCCAGCATTTT CAISSTGQGDQPQHF
- TRBJ2-5 TRBV5-4 TRBD2 TGTGCCAGCGAGATAGCGGGAGGGGAGACCCAGTACTTC CASEIAGGETQYF
- TRBJ2-7 TRBV27 TRBD2 TGTGCCAGCAGTTACGGGGGGGAATATCCCTACGAGCAGTACTTC CASSYGGEYPYEQYF
- TRBJ2-2 TRBV5-4 - TGTGCCAGCAGGGAGGGTGGCACCGGGGAGCTGTTTTTT CASREGGTGELFF
- TRBJ2-3 TRBV6-1 - TGTGCCAGCAGCCGGGACTCAAGCACAGATACGCAGTATTTT CASSRDSSTDTQYF
few TRBJ1-2 TRBV5-6 - TGTGCCAGCAGCTTGGACAGGCGGGGCTACACCTTC CASSLDRRGYTF
- TRBJ2-7 TRBV7-2 - TGTGCCAGCAGCGTAAGGACGGGAGCAGTCCCCTACGAGCAGTACTTC CASSVRTGAVPYEQYF
- TRBJ2-1 TRBV7-9 - TGTGCCAGCAGCCTTTTTAATGAGCAGTTCTTC CASSLFNEQFF
- TRBJ2-1 TRBV27 - TGTGCCAGCAGTTCCCTGACTAGTAGGGATGAGCAGTTCTTC CASSSLTSRDEQFF
few TRBJ2-5 TRBV4-2 TRBD2 TGTGCCAGCAGCCAGGGACTAGCGGCCCAAGAGACCCAGTACTTC CASSQGLAAQETQYF
- TRBJ1-5 TRBV27 - TGTGCCAGCAGTTCCCGACAGATAAGCAATCAGCCCCAGCATTTT CASSSRQISNQPQHF
- TRBJ2-7 TRBV5-1 - TGCGCCAGCAGGTTAGCGGACTACGAGCAGTACTTC CASRLADYEQYF